This T cell receptor (beta chain) derives from a study of blood T cell repertoires in COVID-19. Study-wide background: COVID-19 samples, acute and convalescent, were from the United States, Italy and Spain. PBMCs, B-cell-depleted T cells, or T cells were the source of the cDNA or gDNA that made up the material.

Seattle patients were enrolled while actively infected and followed longitudinally. Repertoires were generated with immunoSEQ multiplex PCR, while TCRdb's copy carries only in-frame clones and drops some. The data show more than 100,000 clones, around 89% seen once. The CDR3 loop spans 12 amino acids. Germline V gene sequence: CDR1 SGHDT, CDR2 YYEEEE. V was trimmed by 6 bases and J by 5 bases, leaving 11 bases between them. The chain is built from TRBV5-6 and TRBJ1-2; weak D call: TRBD1 (6 bases). The TCR comes from a woman between 55 and 75 years old with COVID-19, enrolled during active disease. Sequenced material: peripheral blood. The CDR3 coding sequence is TGTGCCAGCAACCCGACAGGATATGGCTACACCTTC. Protein product: CASNPTGYGYTF.